Presented here are 19 T cell receptor beta chains from one specimen sequenced in a study of CDR3 diversity in severe acne. TCRdb passed the PCR reads through MiXCR, listing each CDR3 protein once. The sample yields approximately 90,000 distinct CDR3 sequences, 45% to 55% seen once. Sequenced input: blood. The source of these receptors is a male donor in good health, serving as a control.

This sequence joins TRBV10-2 and TRBJ1-5; no clear D gene. CDR1 and CDR2 (germline): WSHSY, SAAADI. The CDR3 has 14 amino acids. The V gene lost 2 bases and the J gene lost 7 bases, with 12 bases spanning the gap. The chain's CDR3 is CASSETSGWQPQHF. DNA of the CDR3: TGCGCCAGCAGTGAGACCAGTGGGTGGCAGCCCCAGCATTTT.

This clonotype was observed a handful of times. The chain links TRBV5-1 to TRBJ2-7, with D unresolved. Trimming left V 4 bases short and J 4 bases short, with 15 bases between. The V gene's germline CDR1 is SGHRS and CDR2 YFSETQ. The CDR3 contains 14 residues. The CDR3 sequence is CASSPDAVGYEQYF. Here the CDR3 DNA reads TGCGCCAGCAGCCCAGATGCCGTGGGTTACGAGCAGTACTTC.

This clonotype was recorded at least ten times. The rearrangement uses TRBV9 and TRBJ2-5, with D unresolved. CDR1 is SGDLS and CDR2 is YYNGEE in the germline V gene. The CDR3 length is 15 residues. Trimming cost V 0 bases and J 2 bases, with 11 bases left between them. CDR3 nucleotide sequence: TGTGCCAGCAGCGTAGGCGTCCAGAGTCAAGAGACCCAGTACTTC. It specifies CASSVGVQSQETQYF.

V is TRBV5-1 and J is TRBJ1-1; no firm D call. V lost 2 bases, J lost 5 bases, and 10 bases lay in between. This CDR3 spans 13 amino acids. Germline CDR1 and CDR2: SGHRS and YFSETQ. The CDR3 DNA reads TGCGCCAGCAGCTTTTCGGAGAAGACTGAAGCTTTCTTT. Its translation: CASSFSEKTEAFF.

The chain carries TRBV9 and TRBJ1-2; D is unclear. The CDR3 contains 16 residues. V was shortened by 3 bases and J by 4 bases, with 19 bases between the two germline ends. The germline CDR1 and CDR2 sequences are SGDLS and YYNGEE. The CDR3 region is CASSATQTEASYGYTF. As DNA, the CDR3 is TGTGCCAGCAGCGCTACTCAAACAGAGGCCTCCTATGGCTACACCTTC.

Comments on this clonotype: A much larger clone differs from this one at a single base, so this may be a read error. The chain uses TRBV19 and TRBJ1-4, with D perhaps TRBD1 (5 bases). Looked up from germline, CDR1 is LNHDA and CDR2 is SQIVND (reference sequence). The length of the CDR3 is 15 residues. The V end was cut by 3 bases, the J end by 5 bases, with 13 bases between. The CDR3 here is CASSIHGAENEKLFF. CDR3 nucleotides: TGTGCCAGTAGTATCCATGGGGCGGAGAATGAAAAACTGTTTTTT.

The rearrangement links TRBV24-1 to TRBJ2-1, with no clear D. Per germline, CDR1 KGHDR and CDR2 SFDVKD. The CDR3 is made up of 13 amino acids. Trimming removed 7 bases from V and 4 bases from J, with 10 bases in between. CDR3 loop: CATSGGGYNEQFF. CDR3 in DNA: TGTGCCACCAGCGGCGGCGGATACAATGAGCAGTTCTTC.

By sample fraction, this clonotype is medium-sized. V is TRBV20-1 and J is TRBJ1-1; no reliable D call. The CDR3 has 11 amino acids. V shed 6 bases and J shed 4 bases, with 9 bases lying between them. The germline V gene encodes CDR1 DFQATT and CDR2 SNEGSKA (reference sequence). CDR3 in DNA: TGCAGTGCCAAAGACCGCACTGAAGCTTTCTTT. It is translated as CSAKDRTEAFF.

The chain recombines TRBV20-1 with TRBJ1-2, with D perhaps matching TRBD1 (6 bases). This CDR3 region has 11 residues. Germline CDR1 DFQATT, CDR2 SNEGSKA (reference sequence). CDR3 DNA: TGCCGCCGGGAGGGGGGTATGGGCTACACCTTC. This translates into CRREGGMGYTF.

The chain employs TRBV10-1 and TRBJ2-7; 10 nucleotides align to TRBD2. This CDR3 has 15 amino acids. V lost 2 bases, J lost 4 bases, and 5 bases stayed unmatched. The germline gives CDR1 WNHNN, CDR2 SYGVQD (reference sequence). CDR3 sequence: CASSEGHSGRYEQYF. The CDR3 bases are TGCGCCAGCAGTGAGGGTCATAGCGGGAGGTACGAGCAGTACTTC.

V is TRBV6-5 and J is TRBJ2-1, with 8 bases fitting TRBD2. From germline, CDR1 is MNHEY and CDR2 SVGAGI. This CDR3 contains 14 residues. V dropped 6 bases and J dropped 6; count of bases not matched to a gene: 7. The CDR3 here is CASSPGGGLNEQFF. CDR3 sequence (DNA): TGTGCCAGCAGCCCGGGGGGGGGCCTCAATGAGCAGTTCTTC.

The V call is TRBV19, the J call TRBJ2-7; unclear D gene. Germline V lookup: CDR1 LNHDA, CDR2 SQIVND (reference sequence). V was trimmed by 0 bases and J by 2 bases, leaving 11 bases between them. The CDR3 is 15 amino acids. DNA of the CDR3: TGTGCCAGTAGTATAGATTCGTCCAGTACCTACGAGCAGTACTTC. This sequence encodes CASSIDSSSTYEQYF.

The chain combines TRBV12-3 or TRBV12-4 with TRBJ2-3; D is possibly TRBD2 (7 bases). CDR3 length: 16 residues. Trimming left V 6 bases short and J 3 bases short, with 19 bases between. CDR3 in amino acids: CASRRDRWGGTDTQYF. DNA of the CDR3: TGTGCCAGCAGACGTGACAGGTGGGGGGGGACAGATACGCAGTATTTT.

The rearrangement joins TRBV29-1 to TRBJ2-7; D is unresolved. This CDR3 has 14 residues. V lost 7 bases and J 4 bases, leaving 20 bases between the germline ends. CDR1 is SQVTM and CDR2 is ANQGSEA in the germline V gene. The CDR3 sequence is CSALSGDAAYEQYF. DNA for the CDR3: TGCAGCGCCCTAAGTGGGGATGCGGCTTACGAGCAGTACTTC.

This clonotype was seen only a few times. The chain joins TRBV20-1 to TRBJ2-7; 9 bases match TRBD1. CDR3 size: 14 residues. Trimming took 2 bases from V and 4 from J; bases not matched to a gene: 6. The germline CDR1 and CDR2 sequences are DFQATT and SNEGSKA (reference sequence). CDR3 in amino acids: CSARSDRGVYEQYF. The CDR3 DNA sequence: TGCAGTGCTAGATCGGACAGGGGTGTATACGAGCAGTACTTC.

The chain links TRBV25-1 to TRBJ1-2; TRBD1 might be the D (5 bases). The CDR3 extends over 14 amino acids. Germline V lookup: CDR1 MGHDK, CDR2 SYGVNS. V was trimmed by 5 bases and J by 5 bases, leaving 15 bases between them. The CDR3 coding sequence is TGTGCCAGCAGTTCCGACAGCCTGCTGTATGGCTACACCTTC. Translated: CASSSDSLLYGYTF.

The V gene is TRBV7-9, the J gene TRBJ2-1; TRBD1 matches at 9 bases. V lost 5 bases and J lost 2; bases outside the gene matches: 4. This CDR3 has 15 amino acids. Germline CDR1 is SEHNR and CDR2 is FQNEAQ (reference sequence). CDR3 nucleotides: TGTGCCAGCAGCCTCGGACAGGGGACCTACAATGAGCAGTTCTTC. Its translation: CASSLGQGTYNEQFF.

This clonotype was observed at least ten times. V usage is TRBV24-1 and J usage is TRBJ2-7; a possible D gene is TRBD2 (5 bases). The CDR3 contains 15 residues. The V gene's germline CDR1 is KGHDR and CDR2 SFDVKD. Trimming took 5 bases from V and 0 from J, leaving 13 bases between them. The CDR3 region has the DNA TGTGCCACCAGTGCAATGACTAAGTCCTCCTACGAGCAGTACTTC. Its translation: CATSAMTKSSYEQYF.

This rearrangement joins TRBV5-1 to TRBJ1-1; D is unclear. The CDR3 sequence is 15 residues long. Germline CDR1 SGHRS, CDR2 YFSETQ. V lost 7 bases and J lost 1, with 17 bases in between. CDR3 in DNA: TGCGCCAGCGGGCTGGAGGTTGGGAGGAACACTGAAGCTTTCTTT. Protein: CASGLEVGRNTEAFF.